This T cell receptor beta chain was recorded in a study of blood T cell repertoires in COVID-19. The CDR3 is 16 amino acids. V was clipped by 0 bases and J by 2 bases, with 14 bases between them. From germline, CDR1 is SGHTA and CDR2 FQGNSA. Only in-frame clones appear in the TCRdb table, and some are missing; sequencing was by immunoSEQ multiplex PCR. Of about 14,000 clones detected, approximately 73% appear once; the ten largest clones hold 20% to 25%. The sequence derives from a boy aged 2-9 years with active or convalescent COVID-19. The sequenced sample was peripheral blood. The chain has TRBV7-2 and TRBJ2-7; weak D call: TRBD2 (7 bases). The CDR3 DNA sequence: TGTGCCAGCAGCTTAGCGGGGGCTAGCGGACCCTACGAGCAGTACTTC. It translates to CASSLAGASGPYEQYF. Filled out from reference TRBV7-2 and TRBJ2-7, the complete variable domain reads GAGVSQSPSNKVTEKGKDVELRCDPISGHTALYWYRQSLGQGLEFLIYFQGNSAPDKSGLPSDRFSAERTGGSVSTLTIQRTQQEDSAVYLCASSLAGASGPYEQYFGPGTRLTVT.